This T cell receptor beta chain was sequenced during a study of cytomegalovirus exposure and HLA in healthy donors. As for this clone: Its antigen is undetermined.

In the PCR, 60 Vbeta and 13 Jbeta primers were used. Here immunoSEQ multiplex PCR was the method, and the copy in TCRdb shows in-frame clones only, minus some. The sample has roughly 180,000 clones; 60% to 85% are singletons. The CDR3 runs 13 residues. Trimming shortened V by 2 bases and J by 3 bases, and 9 bases separated the two germline ends. Germline CDR1 is SGHRS and CDR2 is YFSETQ. Study results and caveats: Roughly even sequencing depth across donors was the assumption behind the presence/absence analyses. Later analysis suggested links between common viral pathogens and several top significant clusters.

The chain has TRBV5-1 and TRBJ2-7; a weak D match, TRBD2 (6 bases). The clonotype originates from a girl aged 10 to 17 in good health and CMV-seropositive. Sample: PBMCs. DNA for the CDR3: TGCGCCAGCAGCTTCGGAGGGGACTACGAGCAGTACTTC. It yields the protein CASSFGGDYEQYF.